These 15 T cell receptor beta chains were all obtained from the same sample, sequenced in a study of identifying expanded T cells in peripheral blood. Method: immunoSEQ multiplex PCR; TCRdb's copy keeps in-frame clones and lacks some. The profile covers 80,000 to 90,000 clones, with roughly 90% appearing a single time and 2.8% taken by the ten largest. The sequenced sample was blood. The source is a person between 18 and 75 years old in good health.

The chain has TRBV4-3 and TRBJ1-5; 8 bases align to TRBD1. Germline V lookup: CDR1 LGHNA, CDR2 YSLEER. This CDR3 has 15 amino acids. Trimming cost V 4 bases and J 2 bases; bases outside gene matches: 4. The CDR3 is CASSRDRGGNQPQHF. The DNA of the CDR3 is TGCGCCAGCAGCCGAGACAGGGGTGGCAATCAGCCCCAGCATTTT.

The chain recombines TRBV5-1 with TRBJ2-3, with a weak D call TRBD2 (6 bases). CDR1 is SGHRS and CDR2 is YFSETQ in the germline V gene. The CDR3 length is 17 residues. Trimming stripped 3 bases from V and 0 bases from J, with 17 bases between. CDR3 region: CASSSGLSDFSTDTQYF. CDR3 nucleotides: TGCGCCAGCAGCTCGGGACTGTCCGACTTTAGCACAGATACGCAGTATTTT.

CDR3 region: CASSKGIGQGLEKSFTEAFF. In DNA form, the CDR3 reads TGTGCCAGCAGCAAAGGAATAGGACAGGGGCTAGAAAAGTCTTTCACTGAAGCTTTCTTT. J is TRBJ1-1 and V is TRBV21-1; whether TRBD1, the table's D call, matches the DNA was not checked. TRBV21-1 is listed as a pseudogene. This CDR3 has 20 residues.

This rearrangement joins TRBV9 to TRBJ2-5; 7 nucleotides match TRBD2. This CDR3 spans 14 amino acids. CDR1 and CDR2 from the germline V gene are SGDLS and YYNGEE. Trimming at V came to 2 bases and at J to 5 bases, leaving 6 bases not matched to a gene. The CDR3 region is CASSVAGVRETQYF. The DNA for the CDR3 is TGTGCCAGCAGCGTGGCGGGAGTGAGGGAGACCCAGTACTTC.

The CDR3 reads CASREQGFNYGYTF. DNA for the CDR3: TGTGCCAGCAGAGAACAGGGCTTTAACTATGGCTACACCTTC. The chain joins TRBV6-6 to TRBJ1-2; D is perhaps TRBD1 (6 bases). With 6 bases removed from V and 1 base from J, the gap between germline ends came to 12 bases. CDR3 length equals 14 residues. The germline V gene has CDR1 MNHNY and CDR2 SVGAGI (reference sequence).

Only one count was recorded for this clone. In DNA, the CDR3 is TGTGCCAGCAGCTTAGAGGGGGGGCAATGGGATACGCAGTATTTT. Residues: CASSLEGGQWDTQYF. This chain links TRBV7-2 with TRBJ2-3; tentatively, D is TRBD2 (7 bases). The CDR3 length is 15 residues. Germline V lookup: CDR1 SGHTA, CDR2 FQGNSA. Trimming took off 1 base at V and 6 bases at J, with 14 bases between the two ends.

The chain joins TRBV6-6 to TRBJ2-7; 9 nucleotides line up with TRBD1. V trimming: 4 bases; J trimming: 2 bases; junction bases outside the gene matches: 9. This CDR3 has 16 residues. The V gene's germline CDR1 is MNHNY and CDR2 SVGAGI (reference sequence). The CDR3 DNA reads as TGTGCCAGCAGTTCTACAGGGGGCCTGATGGCCTACGAGCAGTACTTC. It codes for CASSSTGGLMAYEQYF.

Turning to this clone: Other DNA sequences in the sample encode the same CDR3. The V and J genes are TRBV9 and TRBJ2-5; 10 positions match TRBD1. Trimming removed 2 bases from V and 5 bases from J; junction bases left unmatched: 3. CDR3 length: 14 residues. Germline V CDR1 and CDR2: SGDLS, YYNGEE. This chain's CDR3 is CASSVTGGGETQYF. CDR3 sequence (DNA): TGTGCCAGCAGCGTGACAGGGGGCGGTGAGACCCAGTACTTC.

This chain uses TRBV30 with TRBJ2-7, with D uncertain. The CDR3 extends over 14 amino acids. With 1 base removed from V and 3 bases from J, the gap between germline ends came to 13 bases. Germline lookup yields CDR1 GTSNPN and CDR2 SVGIG (reference sequence). The DNA of the CDR3 is TGTGCCTGGAGTGATCCAGGATGGTTCTACGAGCAGTACTTC. Translation gives CAWSDPGWFYEQYF.

The chain recombines TRBV28 with TRBJ1-1; TRBD1 is a possible D gene (5 bases). This CDR3 has 14 residues. Trimming removed 3 bases at V and 4 bases at J, with 12 bases between. The germline gives CDR1 MDHEN, CDR2 SYDVKM. CDR3 residues: CASSLVGARTEAFF. The CDR3 DNA reads TGTGCCAGCAGTTTGGTCGGGGCGCGCACTGAAGCTTTCTTT.

The rearrangement joins TRBV19 to TRBJ2-5; no clear D. CDR1 and CDR2 (germline): LNHDA, SQIVND (reference sequence). This CDR3 contains 14 residues. The V and J ends lost 5 bases and 0 bases respectively, with 10 bases between them. The chain's CDR3 is CASSPLNNQETQYF. The CDR3 DNA is TGTGCCAGTAGTCCACTTAACAACCAAGAGACCCAGTACTTC. The full variable domain, completed using reference TRBV19 and TRBJ2-5, is DGGITQSPKYLFRKEGQNVTLSCEQNLNHDAMYWYRQDPGQGLRLIYYSQIVNDFQKGDIAEGYSVSREKKESFPLTVTSAQKNPTAFYLCASSPLNNQETQYFGPGTRLLVL.

This rearrangement joins TRBV10-3 to TRBJ2-7, with unresolved D. In germline, CDR1 is ENHRY, CDR2 SYGVKD. The CDR3 length is 12 residues. V lost 6 bases and J 4 bases, leaving 10 bases between the germline ends. CDR3 sequence reads: CAISERDYEQYF. DNA of the CDR3: TGTGCCATCAGCGAGAGAGATTACGAGCAGTACTTC.

The chain has TRBV11-3 and TRBJ1-4, with 10 bases aligning to TRBD1. Germline CDR1 reads SGHNT; CDR2 reads YENEEA. Unmatched junction bases numbered 10, after V lost 1 base and J lost 8 bases. The CDR3 spans 17 residues. CDR3 in DNA: TGTGCCAGCAGCTTAGGGATCCGGGACAGGGGCGACGAAAAACTGTTTTTT. This encodes CASSLGIRDRGDEKLFF. Combining the CDR3 with reference TRBV11-3 and TRBJ1-4 gives the whole variable domain EAGVVQSPRYKIIEKKQPVAFWCNPISGHNTLYWYLQNLGQGPELLIRYENEEAVDDSQLPKDRFSAERLKGVDSTLKIQPAELGDSAVYLCASSLGIRDRGDEKLFFGSGTQLSVL.

This chain links TRBV29-1 with TRBJ2-3; TRBD1 aligns across 7 bases. The length of the CDR3 is 13 residues. The V and J ends lost 6 bases and 1 base, in that order; junction bases with no gene match: 4. CDR1 SQVTM and CDR2 ANQGSEA come from the germline V gene. The CDR3 nucleotides are TGCAGCGTACCTGACAGGGGCACAGATACGCAGTATTTT. It is translated as CSVPDRGTDTQYF.

The chain combines TRBV7-8 with TRBJ2-2; TRBD2 aligns across 13 bases. V trimming: 4 bases; J trimming: 6 bases; junction bases outside the gene matches: 2. This CDR3 has 15 residues. CDR1 is SGHVS and CDR2 is FQNEAQ in the germline V gene. The CDR3 DNA follows: TGTGCCAGCAGCTCAACTAGCGGGAGGGCCGGGGAGCTGTTTTTT. Its translation is CASSSTSGRAGELFF.